This T cell receptor beta chain was captured by sequencing in a study of cytomegalovirus exposure and HLA in healthy donors. Whole-study context: The approximately 690 first-cohort repertoires and the 95 to 150 validation repertoires shared the same platform, a later analysis reported.

Trimming pared 5 bases from V and 6 bases from J, leaving 10 bases between. Per the germline V gene, CDR1 is MRHNA and CDR2 is SNTAGT. This CDR3 contains 13 residues. Some clones are missing from TCRdb's copy, which holds only in-frame ones; the method was immunoSEQ multiplex PCR. Of roughly 70,000 clones listed, around 97% are singletons. Whole-study findings and limits: Published work reported that the classifier diagnosed cytomegalovirus status with high specificity and sensitivity. Rare sequences made up most TCRs, while some public TCRs were found in many donors. A later analysis found first-cohort TCR clusters tended to co-occur in the 120 or so validation repertoires.

Notes on this clone: The antigen remains unidentified.

The sequenced material came from PBMCs. The chain recombines TRBV6-4 with TRBJ2-2, with D perhaps TRBD1 (6 bases). The clonotype was recovered from a young man in good health and CMV-seronegative. CDR3 region: CASSYRAAGELFF. The DNA for the CDR3 is TGTGCCAGCAGTTACAGGGCGGCCGGGGAGCTGTTTTTT.